Below are 6 T cell receptor beta chains sequenced from a single sample in a study of beta chain features in type 1 diabetes. Overall study results and limits: Type 1 diabetes patients had moderately but significantly shorter TCRB CDR3s in all four CD4+ subsets.

Isolated RNA was reverse transcribed in full, so expressed TCRB transcripts were sequenced. Produced via immunoSEQ multiplex PCR; TCRdb's table is partial and in-frame only. The sample lists around 690,000 clones; around 12% were seen once. Their target antigens are unknown. Sample: naive CD4+ T cells from blood. All receptors derive from a man aged 30 to 39 with type 1 diabetes.

The V and J genes are TRBV4-3 and TRBJ1-4; D is perhaps TRBD1 (5 bases). Germline V gene lookup returns CDR1 LGHNA and CDR2 YSLEER. Trimming stripped 0 bases from V and 5 bases from J, with 10 bases between. The CDR3 covers 15 residues. The CDR3 here is CASSQDSGGNEKLFF. The DNA of the CDR3 is TGCGCCAGCAGCCAAGATAGTGGGGGGAATGAAAAACTGTTTTTT.

The chain is built from TRBV9 and TRBJ1-6, with a tentative D call TRBD1 (5 bases). This CDR3 contains 14 residues. V lost 4 bases and J 6 bases, leaving 11 bases between the germline ends. In germline, CDR1 is SGDLS, CDR2 YYNGEE. The CDR3 coding sequence is TGTGCCAGCAGCCCCCAGGGATCTAATTCACCCCTCCACTTT. It specifies CASSPQGSNSPLHF.

As to this clone: Additional DNA sequences in this sample encode the identical CDR3. This chain links TRBV6-5 with TRBJ2-3, with D possibly being TRBD1 or TRBD2 (5 bases each). The V end was cut by 7 bases, the J end by 4 bases, with 6 bases between. The germline V gene encodes CDR1 MNHEY and CDR2 SVGAGI. The CDR3 runs to 11 residues. Here the CDR3 DNA reads TGTGCCAGCATGGGGGCAGATACGCAGTATTTT. Translated: CASMGADTQYF.

This clone was observed a handful of times. The chain uses TRBV7-8 and TRBJ2-5; TRBD2 aligns across 8 bases. V lost 4 bases, J lost 2 bases, and 9 bases stayed unmatched. The germline V gene encodes CDR1 SGHVS and CDR2 FQNEAQ. The CDR3 extends over 16 amino acids. The CDR3 nucleotides read TGTGCCAGCAGCTCCTCCCGCGGGGGGCGGCAAGAGACCCAGTACTTC. Translation gives CASSSSRGGRQETQYF.

This chain links TRBV5-4 with TRBJ1-1, with D possibly matching TRBD1 (6 bases). The germline CDR1 and CDR2 sequences are SGHNT and YYREEE (reference sequence). Trimming took off 4 bases at V and 5 bases at J, with 15 bases between the two ends. The CDR3 contains 14 residues. CDR3: CASSGRQDRTEAFF. Here the CDR3 DNA reads TGTGCCAGCAGCGGAAGACAGGACCGAACTGAAGCTTTCTTT.

As DNA, the CDR3 is TGCAGCGTTGCCATGGGACAGGGGACTGAAGCTTTCTTT. Protein sequence: CSVAMGQGTEAFF. The chain combines TRBV29-1 with TRBJ1-1; TRBD1 agrees at 10 bases. Trimming took 4 bases from V and 5 from J; bases not matched to a gene: 4. The CDR3 covers 13 residues. Germline V CDR1 and CDR2: SQVTM, ANQGSEA.